The 15 T cell receptor beta chains given below trace back to one sample, sequenced in a study of T cell repertoires in cytomegalovirus infection. Their antigen targets remain unknown. TCRdb analysed the reads with MiXCR anew, one entry per CDR3 protein. The table lists a few hundred thousand distinct CDR3 sequences, 40% of them singletons. The specimen was cultured PBMCs, collected from culture after CMV antigen stimulation. These receptor sequences come from a human donor in good health (CMV status not recorded). Some clones in this sample may be carry-over from other donors' samples.

The chain uses TRBV6-1 and TRBJ1-4, with D maybe TRBD1 (5 bases). Trimming left V 5 bases short and J 0 bases short, with 16 bases between. The germline V gene encodes CDR1 MNHNS and CDR2 SASEGT. This CDR3 has 17 residues. The CDR3: CASSTIGHPATNEKLFF. As DNA, the CDR3 is TGTGCCAGCAGTACGATCGGACACCCCGCAACTAATGAAAAACTGTTTTTT.

The chain combines TRBV20-1 with TRBJ1-6, with 8 bases aligning to TRBD1. CDR1 and CDR2 from the germline V gene are DFQATT and SNEGSKA (reference sequence). V lost 5 bases, J lost 8 bases, and 5 bases stayed unmatched. This CDR3 is built from 13 residues. The CDR3 sequence is CSALDRGDSPLHF. CDR3 bases: TGCAGTGCTCTTGACAGGGGTGATTCACCCCTCCACTTT.

This chain connects TRBV11-2 to TRBJ2-5; D gene unclear. From germline, CDR1 is SGHAT and CDR2 FQNNGV. The length of the CDR3 is 16 residues. V lost 0 bases and J 3 bases, leaving 14 bases between the germline ends. CDR3 protein: CASSLENQLFEETQYF. DNA for the CDR3: TGTGCCAGCAGCTTAGAAAACCAGCTTTTTGAAGAGACCCAGTACTTC.

The genes are TRBV11-1 and TRBJ2-2, with 12 bases that match TRBD1. CDR1 is SGHAT, CDR2 FQDESV, per germline (reference sequence). The CDR3 totals 18 residues. V shed 4 bases, J shed 1 base, and the junction held 7 bases outside the gene matches. Here the CDR3 DNA reads TGTGCCAGCAGCTCGGGACAGGGGGCAGCCCTGAACACCGGGGAGCTGTTTTTT. This codes for CASSSGQGAALNTGELFF.

In the case of this clonotype: The CDR3 does not end in the conserved phenylalanine or tryptophan, so this is likely a read error. The rearrangement uses TRBV29-1 and TRBJ2-1; possible D gene TRBD1, 5 bases. The V end lost 5 bases, the J end lost 3 bases, and 11 bases lay between the germline ends. The CDR3 extends over 13 amino acids. Germline CDR1 is SQVTM and CDR2 is ANQGSEA. CDR3 loop: CSVLWTLYNEQFL. In DNA form, the CDR3 reads TGCAGCGTTCTGTGGACACTCTACAATGAGCAGTTCCTC.

This clonotype was seen more than once but under ten times. This chain links TRBV6-6 with TRBJ2-7; D gene uncertain. This CDR3 has 15 amino acids. Germline-derived CDR1 and CDR2 are MNHNY and SVGAGI (reference sequence). The V end was cut by 3 bases, the J end by 2 bases, with 14 bases between. For the CDR3, the DNA is TGTGCCAGCAGTTATCGGGCCCCCCCTACCTACGAGCAGTACTTC. It yields the protein CASSYRAPPTYEQYF.

V and J are TRBV4-1 and TRBJ2-7; D is unresolved. The V end lost 0 bases, the J end lost 1 base, and 13 bases lay between the germline ends. The CDR3 loop spans 16 amino acids. Germline V CDR1 and CDR2: MGHRA, YSYEKL. The CDR3 is CASSQDLADTSYEQYF. For the CDR3, the DNA is TGCGCCAGCAGCCAAGATTTGGCAGACACATCCTACGAGCAGTACTTC.

CDR3 bases: TGTGCCAGCAGCTTAAACCGAACAGGGGCCGTTCAGCCCCAGCATTTT. It specifies CASSLNRTGAVQPQHF. V gene TRBV7-8 combines with J gene TRBJ1-5; 7 positions match TRBD1. This CDR3 spans 16 amino acids. The V gene end was trimmed by 2 bases and the J gene end by 6 bases; junction bases not matched to a gene: 10. Germline-derived CDR1 and CDR2 are SGHVS and FQNEAQ.

The chain links TRBV20-1 to TRBJ2-7; no firm D call. Trimming left V 0 bases short and J 0 bases short, with 12 bases between. This CDR3 comprises 15 residues. Per the germline V gene, CDR1 is DFQATT and CDR2 is SNEGSKA (reference sequence). CDR3 sequence reads: CSARDFRRASYEQYF. The CDR3 region has the DNA TGCAGTGCTAGAGATTTCAGGAGAGCCTCCTACGAGCAGTACTTC.

J is TRBJ1-1 and V is TRBV28; no definite D call. The CDR3 has 14 amino acids. Germline-derived CDR1 and CDR2 are MDHEN and SYDVKM. V was shortened by 1 base and J by 7 bases, with 13 bases between the two germline ends. CDR3 nucleotides: TGTGCCAGCAGTTTATTTTCCGGGCAATTTGAAGCTTTCTTT. Protein sequence: CASSLFSGQFEAFF.

This chain uses TRBV7-9 with TRBJ2-4, with D possibly TRBD1 on 6 matching bases. Per the germline V gene, CDR1 is SEHNR and CDR2 is FQNEAQ (reference sequence). CDR3 length equals 15 residues. V was cut by 3 bases and J by 5 bases, with 14 bases left in between. The CDR3 DNA reads TGTGCCAGCAGCTTCCCAGGGGAGATCGAAAACATTCAGTACTTC. This sequence encodes CASSFPGEIENIQYF.

This clonotype was counted ten times or more. The chain has TRBV7-2 and TRBJ1-3; weak D call: TRBD1 (5 bases). From germline, CDR1 is SGHTA and CDR2 FQGNSA. V lost 5 bases and J lost 2, with 10 bases in between. The CDR3 loop spans 14 amino acids. The CDR3 here is CASSLGTAGNTIYF. CDR3 DNA: TGTGCCAGCAGCCTGGGGACGGCTGGAAACACCATATATTTT.

V usage is TRBV12-3 or TRBV12-4 and J usage is TRBJ1-2; no firm D call. CDR3 size: 12 residues. Trimming left V 7 bases short and J 5 bases short, with 11 bases between. The CDR3 DNA is TGTGCCAGCACCCAATCAAGTTATGGCTACACCTTC. Residues: CASTQSSYGYTF.

This clonotype turned up a few times. The J gene is TRBJ2-3, the V gene TRBV7-6, with TRBD2 matching over 11 bases. Germline V lookup: CDR1 SGHVS, CDR2 FNYEAQ. The CDR3 loop spans 15 amino acids. Trimming removed 4 bases from V and 2 bases from J; junction bases left unmatched: 2. CDR3 in DNA: TGTGCCAGCAGCTATAGCGGGAGGGACACAGATACGCAGTATTTT. Its protein product is CASSYSGRDTDTQYF.

The J gene is TRBJ2-5, the V gene TRBV7-2; 8 positions agree with TRBD2. Germline trimming cut 0 bases from V and 5 bases from J; bases unmatched to any gene: 8. The CDR3 has 16 residues. Per the germline V gene, CDR1 is SGHTA and CDR2 is FQGNSA. The CDR3 bases are TGTGCCAGCAGCTTAGCCCCGGGGGGGCCGGGGGAGACCCAGTACTTC. It yields the protein CASSLAPGGPGETQYF.